Each of the 18 T cell receptor beta chains below was sequenced from the same sample in a study of PD-L1 blockade in urothelial cancer. This sample's time point: peripheral blood 6 weeks after treatment start. Method: immunoSEQ multiplex PCR; TCRdb's copy keeps in-frame clones and lacks some. The sample yields about 110,000 clones, under 95% seen once. Source: PBMCs, taken around atezolizumab (anti-PD-L1) treatment. All receptors come from a man aged 60 to 69 with urothelial cancer.

The rearrangement links TRBV19 to TRBJ1-3; D perhaps matches TRBD1 (6 bases). The CDR3 loop spans 17 amino acids. Deletions cut 5 bases from V and 0 bases from J, with 17 bases between. Germline assignment: CDR1 LNHDA and CDR2 SQIVND (reference sequence). The CDR3 DNA follows: TGTGCCAGTAGTGCCCGGGACACTTACTCCTCTGGAAACACCATATATTTT. It specifies CASSARDTYSSGNTIYF.

This rearrangement joins TRBV4-3 to TRBJ2-7, with D maybe TRBD1 (6 bases). Trimming removed 4 bases from V and 0 bases from J, with 13 bases in between. CDR1 and CDR2 (germline): LGHNA, YSLEER. This CDR3 comprises 15 residues. The CDR3: CASSLRTEDSYEQYF. The CDR3 region has the DNA TGCGCCAGCAGCCTACGGACAGAAGACTCCTACGAGCAGTACTTC.

The chain recombines TRBV7-2 with TRBJ2-5; possible D gene TRBD1, 5 bases. V lost 5 bases and J 0 bases, leaving 13 bases between the germline ends. The CDR3 totals 15 residues. Per germline, CDR1 SGHTA and CDR2 FQGNSA. CDR3 protein: CASSGHRLYQETQYF. The CDR3, as DNA: TGTGCCAGCAGCGGCCACAGGCTATACCAAGAGACCCAGTACTTC. Drawing the rest from reference TRBV7-2 and TRBJ2-5, the complete variable domain is GAGVSQSPSNKVTEKGKDVELRCDPISGHTALYWYRQSLGQGLEFLIYFQGNSAPDKSGLPSDRFSAERTGGSVSTLTIQRTQQEDSAVYLCASSGHRLYQETQYFGPGTRLLVL.

The chain joins TRBV5-6 to TRBJ1-2; 8 nucleotides align to TRBD1. The CDR3 length is 12 residues. With 5 bases clipped from V and 8 bases from J, the junction kept 5 bases outside the gene matches. Germline values: CDR1 SGHDT, CDR2 YYEEEE. The CDR3 loop reads CASRPTGGGYTF. DNA of the CDR3: TGTGCCAGCAGACCCACAGGGGGAGGCTACACCTTC.

The rearrangement links TRBV19 to TRBJ2-3; 8 positions match TRBD2. V lost 3 bases, J lost 4 bases, and 6 bases stayed unmatched. The germline V gene encodes CDR1 LNHDA and CDR2 SQIVND (reference sequence). This CDR3 region has 15 residues. The CDR3 loop is CASSIGGAGSDTQYF. In DNA, the CDR3 is TGTGCCAGTAGTATCGGGGGGGCCGGCTCAGATACGCAGTATTTT.

V usage is TRBV2 and J usage is TRBJ1-2; possibly TRBD1 for D (6 bases). Trimming left V 8 bases short and J 3 bases short, with 13 bases between. In germline, CDR1 is SNHLY, CDR2 FYNNEI. This CDR3 is built from 13 residues. The CDR3 DNA follows: TGTGCCAGCGCCTACAGGGTTTACTATGGCTACACCTTC. Its protein product is CASAYRVYYGYTF.

The chain is built from TRBV5-4 and TRBJ2-5; 7 bases align to TRBD2. The CDR3 loop spans 16 amino acids. The V gene's germline CDR1 is SGHNT and CDR2 YYREEE (reference sequence). DNA of the CDR3: TGTGCATCCCGGGCTGGCGGGGGTGTTGGAGGAGAGACCCAGTACTTC. It encodes CASRAGGGVGGETQYF.

The gene calls are TRBV7-2 and TRBJ2-1, with 9 bases identical to TRBD2. After removal of 1 base from V and 2 bases from J, the junction contained 3 bases not matched to a gene. This CDR3 region has 16 residues. The germline CDR1 and CDR2 sequences are SGHTA and FQGNSA. Here the CDR3 DNA reads TGTGCCAGCAGCTTAGGACCTAGCGGGGCCTACAATGAGCAGTTCTTC. It translates to CASSLGPSGAYNEQFF.

The V and J genes are TRBV4-1 and TRBJ2-7; D is possibly TRBD1 (5 bases). V shed 0 bases and J shed 3 bases, with 12 bases lying between them. CDR1 and CDR2 from the germline V gene are MGHRA and YSYEKL. The CDR3 is 15 amino acids. CDR3 in DNA: TGCGCCAGCAGCCAAGATCAGGGCAACCACTACGAGCAGTACTTC. Its protein product is CASSQDQGNHYEQYF.

This clone occurred once. The rearrangement links TRBV6-1 to TRBJ1-2; 10 positions agree with TRBD1. Losses at the gene ends were 8 bases for V and 5 bases for J; bases not matched to a gene: 8. CDR3 length equals 14 residues. Germline-derived CDR1 and CDR2 are MNHNS and SASEGT. The CDR3 loop is CASGRDRGGYGYTF. CDR3 sequence (DNA): TGTGCCAGCGGCCGGGACAGGGGTGGGTATGGCTACACCTTC.

The V gene is TRBV18, the J gene TRBJ1-2; the D is unclear. Germline loops: CDR1 KGHSH, CDR2 LQKENI. The CDR3 is made up of 17 amino acids. Trimming removed 2 bases from V and 0 bases from J, with 16 bases in between. CDR3 nucleotide sequence: TGTGCCAGCTCACCAGCGGCCCGTCCCACAACTAACTATGGCTACACCTTC. Its translation is CASSPAARPTTNYGYTF.

The chain couples TRBV7-2 to TRBJ2-7; D might be TRBD1 (5 bases). The V and J ends lost 1 base and 6 bases respectively, with 10 bases between them. This CDR3 contains 13 residues. CDR1 and CDR2 (germline): SGHTA, FQGNSA. CDR3 protein: CASSLEGRAEQYF. The CDR3 DNA sequence: TGTGCCAGCAGCTTAGAGGGCAGGGCCGAGCAGTACTTC.

The gene calls are TRBV20-1 and TRBJ1-2, with 8 positions matching TRBD1. V lost 5 bases to trimming and J lost 8 bases; unmatched junction nucleotides: 4. The CDR3 sequence is 11 residues long. The germline CDR1 and CDR2 sequences are DFQATT and SNEGSKA (reference sequence). Here the CDR3 reads CSAGTGWGYTF. Written as DNA, the CDR3 is TGCAGTGCTGGGACAGGATGGGGCTACACCTTC.

The chain is built from TRBV30 and TRBJ2-3; 7 bases map to TRBD2. V dropped 7 bases and J dropped 0; count of bases not matched to a gene: 4. Germline values: CDR1 GTSNPN, CDR2 SVGIG (reference sequence). The CDR3 has 13 residues. CDR3 residues: CAFWGGSTDTQYF. The CDR3 bases are TGTGCCTTCTGGGGGGGTAGCACAGATACGCAGTATTTT.

The chain joins TRBV6-5 to TRBJ1-1, with D possibly being TRBD1 (5 bases). The CDR3 contains 13 residues. V lost 8 bases and J 0 bases, leaving 10 bases between the germline ends. CDR1 and CDR2 from the germline V gene are MNHEY and SVGAGI. DNA of the CDR3: TGTGCCAGCCAGGGAAGAATGAACACTGAAGCTTTCTTT. It codes for CASQGRMNTEAFF.

The V call is TRBV11-2, the J call TRBJ2-3; 11 bases line up with TRBD2. Germline CDR1 and CDR2: SGHAT and FQNNGV. The CDR3 covers 16 residues. J gave up 4 bases and V 6 bases, and 9 bases lay outside the gene matches. CDR3 protein: CASRKIAGGLADTQYF. CDR3 DNA: TGTGCCAGCAGAAAAATAGCGGGGGGGCTCGCAGATACGCAGTATTTT.

CDR3 in amino acids: CASSSGTSGGETQYF. For the CDR3, the DNA is TGTGCCAGCAGCTCCGGGACTAGCGGGGGAGAGACCCAGTACTTC. The gene calls are TRBV5-4 and TRBJ2-5; 14 nucleotides agree with TRBD2. Germline assignment: CDR1 SGHNT and CDR2 YYREEE (reference sequence). Trimming cost V 3 bases and J 4 bases; bases outside gene matches: 2. This CDR3 contains 15 residues. Based on the CDR3 plus reference TRBV5-4 and TRBJ2-5, the full variable domain is ETGVTQSPTHLIKTRGQQVTLRCSSQSGHNTVSWYQQALGQGPQFIFQYYREEENGRGNFPPRFSGLQFPNYSSELNVNALELDDSALYLCASSSGTSGGETQYFGPGTRLLVL.

The chain employs TRBV4-3 and TRBJ2-5; 8 bases are shared with TRBD1. Per the germline V gene, CDR1 is LGHNA and CDR2 is YSLEER. With V trimmed by 4 bases and J by 4 bases, 5 bases remained unmatched. CDR3 length equals 14 residues. The CDR3 spells CASSRDDRGETQYF. As DNA, the CDR3 is TGCGCCAGCAGCCGAGACGACAGGGGAGAGACCCAGTACTTC.